This paragraph reports one TCR beta chain. The V segment lost 4 bases and the J segment 6 bases; nucleotides outside the gene matches: 12. The CDR3 spans 17 residues. Germline loops: CDR1 MDHEN, CDR2 SYDVKM. This record belongs to a study of technical replicates of blood from several donors. Sequencing used immunoSEQ multiplex PCR; TCRdb keeps in-frame clones, though not all of them. This sample has 60,000 to 70,000 clones, with nearly 98% found just once. The chain links TRBV28 to TRBJ2-3; 11 bases agree with TRBD2. The sequencing sample was made of T cells isolated from PBMCs. The source of this sequence is a human donor in good health. CDR3 region: CASSSGTSGPTGDTQYF. The DNA for the CDR3 is TGTGCCAGCAGTTCCGGGACTAGCGGCCCAACGGGGGATACGCAGTATTTT.